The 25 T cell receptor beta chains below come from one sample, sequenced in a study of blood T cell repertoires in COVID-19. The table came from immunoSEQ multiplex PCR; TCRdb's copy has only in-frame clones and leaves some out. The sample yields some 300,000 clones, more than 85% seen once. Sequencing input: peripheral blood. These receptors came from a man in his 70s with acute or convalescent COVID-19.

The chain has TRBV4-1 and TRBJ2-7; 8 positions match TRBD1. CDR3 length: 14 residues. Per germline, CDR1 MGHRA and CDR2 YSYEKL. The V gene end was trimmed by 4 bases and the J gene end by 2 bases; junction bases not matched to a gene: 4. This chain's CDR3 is CASSPNRGAYEQYF. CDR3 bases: TGCGCCAGCAGCCCAAACAGGGGGGCCTACGAGCAGTACTTC.

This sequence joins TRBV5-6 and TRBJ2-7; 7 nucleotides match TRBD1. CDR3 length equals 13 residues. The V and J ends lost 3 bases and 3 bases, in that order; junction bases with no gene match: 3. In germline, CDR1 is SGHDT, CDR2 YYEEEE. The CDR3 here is CASSSRDSYEQYF. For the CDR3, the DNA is TGTGCCAGCAGCTCCCGGGACAGCTACGAGCAGTACTTC.

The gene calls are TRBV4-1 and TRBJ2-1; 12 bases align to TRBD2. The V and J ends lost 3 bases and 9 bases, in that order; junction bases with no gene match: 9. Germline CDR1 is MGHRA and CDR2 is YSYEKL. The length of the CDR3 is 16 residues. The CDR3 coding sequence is TGCGCCAGCAGCCATCCCGGACTAGCGGGATCTAGTGAGCAGTTCTTC. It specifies CASSHPGLAGSSEQFF.

As DNA, the CDR3 is TGTGCCAGCAGTTACCGATTTCCTGCTCAAACAGGGGGCGATCAGCCCCAGCATTTT. This codes for CASSYRFPAQTGGDQPQHF. J is TRBJ1-5 and V is TRBV6-2 or TRBV6-3; 9 bases line up with TRBD1. The CDR3 has 19 residues. V was pared by 2 bases and J by 5 bases, with 16 bases of the junction left unmatched. CDR1 is MNHEY and CDR2 is SVGEGT in the germline V gene.

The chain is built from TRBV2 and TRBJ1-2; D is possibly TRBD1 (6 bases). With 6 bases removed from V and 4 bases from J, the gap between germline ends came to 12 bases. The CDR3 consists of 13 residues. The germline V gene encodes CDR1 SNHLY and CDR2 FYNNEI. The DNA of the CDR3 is TGTGCCAGCAGGGGGGACATCCCCTATGGCTACACCTTC. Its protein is CASRGDIPYGYTF.

In DNA, the CDR3 is TGTGCCAGCAGCTTGGCACACAATCAGCCCCAGCATTTT. Amino acids: CASSLAHNQPQHF. The chain has TRBV5-5 and TRBJ1-5; D call uncertain. This CDR3 is built from 13 residues. With 0 bases removed from V and 3 bases from J, the gap between germline ends came to 4 bases. Germline V lookup: CDR1 SGHKS, CDR2 YYEKEE (reference sequence).

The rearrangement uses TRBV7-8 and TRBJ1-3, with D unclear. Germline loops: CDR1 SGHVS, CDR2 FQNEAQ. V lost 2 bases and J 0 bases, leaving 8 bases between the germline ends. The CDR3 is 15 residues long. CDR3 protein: CASSLRSSSGNTIYF. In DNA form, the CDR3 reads TGTGCCAGCAGCTTACGGAGTAGCTCTGGAAACACCATATATTTT. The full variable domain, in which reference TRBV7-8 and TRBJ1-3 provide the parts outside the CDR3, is GAGVSQSPRYKVAKRGQDVALRCDPISGHVSLFWYQQALGQGPEFLTYFQNEAQLDKSGLPSDRFFAERPEGSVSTLKIQRTQQEDSAVYLCASSLRSSSGNTIYFGEGSWLTVV.

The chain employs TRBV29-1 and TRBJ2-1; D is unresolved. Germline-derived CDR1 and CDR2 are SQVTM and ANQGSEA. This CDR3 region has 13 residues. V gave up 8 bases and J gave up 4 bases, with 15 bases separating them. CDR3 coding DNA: TGCAGCACTCGTCTTTCGTTGTACAATGAGCAGTTCTTC. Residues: CSTRLSLYNEQFF.

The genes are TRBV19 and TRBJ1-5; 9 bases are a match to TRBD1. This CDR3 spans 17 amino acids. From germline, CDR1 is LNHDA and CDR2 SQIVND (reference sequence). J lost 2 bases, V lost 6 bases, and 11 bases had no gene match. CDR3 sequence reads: CASRPHYRGQGNQPQHF. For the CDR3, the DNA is TGTGCCAGTAGACCCCACTACAGGGGGCAAGGCAATCAGCCCCAGCATTTT.

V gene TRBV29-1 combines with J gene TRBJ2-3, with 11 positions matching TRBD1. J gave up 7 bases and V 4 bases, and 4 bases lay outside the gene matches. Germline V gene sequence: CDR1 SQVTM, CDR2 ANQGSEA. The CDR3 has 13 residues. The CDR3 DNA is TGCAGCGTTGGGGGACAGGGGGGATATACGCAGTATTTT. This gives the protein CSVGGQGGYTQYF.

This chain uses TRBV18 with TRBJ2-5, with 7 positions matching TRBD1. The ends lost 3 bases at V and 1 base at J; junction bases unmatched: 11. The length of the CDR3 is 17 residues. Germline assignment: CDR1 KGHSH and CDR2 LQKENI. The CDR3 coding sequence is TGTGCCAGCTCACCCCCGGGGCAGGGGGATTTCCAAGAGACCCAGTACTTC. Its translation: CASSPPGQGDFQETQYF.

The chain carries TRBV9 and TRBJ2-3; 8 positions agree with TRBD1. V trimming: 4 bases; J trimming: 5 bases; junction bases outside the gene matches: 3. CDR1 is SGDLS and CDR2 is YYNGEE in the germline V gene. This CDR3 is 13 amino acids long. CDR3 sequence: CASSTGGLDTQYF. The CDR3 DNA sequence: TGTGCCAGCAGCACAGGGGGACTAGATACGCAGTATTTT.

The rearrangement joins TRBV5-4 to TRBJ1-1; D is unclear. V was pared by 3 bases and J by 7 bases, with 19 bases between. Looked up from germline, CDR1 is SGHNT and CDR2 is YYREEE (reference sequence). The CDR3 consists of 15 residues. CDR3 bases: TGTGCCAGCAGCTACGCCGGGAGCAGGAGAGTTGAAGCTTTCTTT. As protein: CASSYAGSRRVEAFF.

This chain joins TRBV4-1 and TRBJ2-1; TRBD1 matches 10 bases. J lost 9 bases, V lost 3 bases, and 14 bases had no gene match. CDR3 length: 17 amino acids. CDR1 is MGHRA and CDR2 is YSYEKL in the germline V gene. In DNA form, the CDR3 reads TGCGCCAGCAGCCAGAGGGCGGGACAGGGGATTTATAGTGAGCAGTTCTTC. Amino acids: CASSQRAGQGIYSEQFF.

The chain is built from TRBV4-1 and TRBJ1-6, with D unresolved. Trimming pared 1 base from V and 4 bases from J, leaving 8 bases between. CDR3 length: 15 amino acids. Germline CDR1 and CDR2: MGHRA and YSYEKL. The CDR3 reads CASSQVAGYNSPLHF. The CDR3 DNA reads TGCGCCAGCAGCCAAGTGGCGGGGTATAATTCACCCCTCCACTTT.

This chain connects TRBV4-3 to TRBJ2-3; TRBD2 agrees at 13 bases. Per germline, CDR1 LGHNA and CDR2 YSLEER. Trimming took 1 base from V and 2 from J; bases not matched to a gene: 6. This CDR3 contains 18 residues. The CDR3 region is CASSQGRLAGGLTDTQYF. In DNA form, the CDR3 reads TGCGCCAGCAGCCAAGGGCGACTAGCGGGGGGACTCACAGATACGCAGTATTTT.

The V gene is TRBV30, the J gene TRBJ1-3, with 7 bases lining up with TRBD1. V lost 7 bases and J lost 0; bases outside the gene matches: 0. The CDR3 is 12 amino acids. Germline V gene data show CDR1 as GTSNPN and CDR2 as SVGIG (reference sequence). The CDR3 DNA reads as TGTGCCTACAGGGGCTCTGGAAACACCATATATTTT. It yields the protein CAYRGSGNTIYF.

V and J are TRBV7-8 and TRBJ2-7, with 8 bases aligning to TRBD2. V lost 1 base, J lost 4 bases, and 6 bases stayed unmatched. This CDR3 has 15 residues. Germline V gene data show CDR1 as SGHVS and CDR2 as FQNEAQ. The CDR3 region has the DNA TGTGCCAGCAGCTTAGAGATAGCGGGACATTACGAGCAGTACTTC. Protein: CASSLEIAGHYEQYF. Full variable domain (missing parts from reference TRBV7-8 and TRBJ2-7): GAGVSQSPRYKVAKRGQDVALRCDPISGHVSLFWYQQALGQGPEFLTYFQNEAQLDKSGLPSDRFFAERPEGSVSTLKIQRTQQEDSAVYLCASSLEIAGHYEQYFGPGTRLTVT.

CDR3 sequence: CASSLPLDRDTGELFF. The DNA of the CDR3 is TGTGCCAGCAGCCTACCCCTGGACAGGGACACCGGGGAGCTGTTTTTT. The genes are TRBV7-9 and TRBJ2-2, with TRBD1 matching 8 bases. Germline CDR1 is SEHNR and CDR2 is FQNEAQ (reference sequence). CDR3 length: 16 residues. J was trimmed by 3 bases and V by 5 bases; bases with no gene match: 8.

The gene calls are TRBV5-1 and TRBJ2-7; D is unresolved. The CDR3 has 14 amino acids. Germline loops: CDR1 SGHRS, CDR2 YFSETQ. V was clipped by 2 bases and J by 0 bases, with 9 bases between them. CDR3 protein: CASSLGADSYEQYF. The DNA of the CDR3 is TGCGCCAGCAGCTTAGGCGCGGACTCCTACGAGCAGTACTTC.

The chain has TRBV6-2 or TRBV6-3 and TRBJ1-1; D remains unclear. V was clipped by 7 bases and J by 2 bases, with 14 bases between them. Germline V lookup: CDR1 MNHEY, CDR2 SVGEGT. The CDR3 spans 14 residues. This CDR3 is CASTPGISNTEAFF. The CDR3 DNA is TGTGCCAGCACCCCCGGTATATCCAACACTGAAGCTTTCTTT.

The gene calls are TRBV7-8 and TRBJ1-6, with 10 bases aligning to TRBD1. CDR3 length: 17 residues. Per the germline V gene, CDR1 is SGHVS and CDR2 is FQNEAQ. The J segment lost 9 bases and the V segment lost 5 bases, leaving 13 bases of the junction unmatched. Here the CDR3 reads CASSRQGTGEVISPLHF. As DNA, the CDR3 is TGTGCCAGCAGCAGGCAGGGGACAGGGGAGGTGATTTCACCCCTCCACTTT.

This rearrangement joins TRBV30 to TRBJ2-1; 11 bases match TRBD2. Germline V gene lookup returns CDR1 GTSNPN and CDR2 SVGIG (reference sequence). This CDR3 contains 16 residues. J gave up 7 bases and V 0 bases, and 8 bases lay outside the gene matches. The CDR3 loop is CAWSVLPSGRRNEQFF. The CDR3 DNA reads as TGTGCCTGGAGTGTACTTCCTAGCGGGAGGCGGAATGAGCAGTTCTTC.

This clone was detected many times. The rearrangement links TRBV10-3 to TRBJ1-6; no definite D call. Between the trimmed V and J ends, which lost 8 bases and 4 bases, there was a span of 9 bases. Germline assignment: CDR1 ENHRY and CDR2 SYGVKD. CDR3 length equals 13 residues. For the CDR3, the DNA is TGTGCCATCGGACTTAGTTATAATTCACCCCTCCACTTT. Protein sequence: CAIGLSYNSPLHF.

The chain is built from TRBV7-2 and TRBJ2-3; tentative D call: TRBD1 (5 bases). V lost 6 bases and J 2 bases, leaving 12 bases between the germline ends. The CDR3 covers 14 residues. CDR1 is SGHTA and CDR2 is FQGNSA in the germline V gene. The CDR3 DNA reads TGTGCCAGCAGGGAGCGACAGTACACAGATACGCAGTATTTT. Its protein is CASRERQYTDTQYF.